This T cell receptor (beta chain) stems from a study of OX40 agonist ivuxolimab in advanced cancers. Study-wide context: At 0.01 to 10 mg/kg, ivuxolimab was administered intravenously to patients every 2 weeks. People in dose escalation had one of these cancers: hepatocellular carcinoma, melanoma, renal cell or head and neck cancer.

The sample holds one count of this clone. The antigen is undetermined. Germline V gives CDR1 SGHNT, CDR2 YENEEA. The CDR3 is 16 residues long. V lost 5 bases, J lost 4 bases, and 8 bases stayed unmatched. Study results and limitations: Among T cells, CD8+ cells averaged more expanded clones than CD4+ cells. Clones of CD4+ and CD8+ blood T cells grew by week 6 at doses of 0.1 to 3.0 mg/kg.

Libraries were prepared by immunoSEQ multiplex PCR; TCRdb keeps only in-frame clonotypes and omits some of them. Of more than 45,000 clones in the sample, 88% were seen once. This sequence originates from an adult with an advanced solid tumor such as melanoma, head and neck, liver or kidney cancer. The chain joins TRBV11-3 to TRBJ2-1; TRBD2 matches 10 bases. Sequencing was performed on CD4+ or CD8+ T cells sorted from blood, taken in a trial of the OX40 agonist ivuxolimab. CDR3 sequence reads: CASSRRTAGGYNEQFF. CDR3 sequence (DNA): TGTGCCAGCAGCCGAAGAACAGCGGGAGGGTACAATGAGCAGTTCTTC.